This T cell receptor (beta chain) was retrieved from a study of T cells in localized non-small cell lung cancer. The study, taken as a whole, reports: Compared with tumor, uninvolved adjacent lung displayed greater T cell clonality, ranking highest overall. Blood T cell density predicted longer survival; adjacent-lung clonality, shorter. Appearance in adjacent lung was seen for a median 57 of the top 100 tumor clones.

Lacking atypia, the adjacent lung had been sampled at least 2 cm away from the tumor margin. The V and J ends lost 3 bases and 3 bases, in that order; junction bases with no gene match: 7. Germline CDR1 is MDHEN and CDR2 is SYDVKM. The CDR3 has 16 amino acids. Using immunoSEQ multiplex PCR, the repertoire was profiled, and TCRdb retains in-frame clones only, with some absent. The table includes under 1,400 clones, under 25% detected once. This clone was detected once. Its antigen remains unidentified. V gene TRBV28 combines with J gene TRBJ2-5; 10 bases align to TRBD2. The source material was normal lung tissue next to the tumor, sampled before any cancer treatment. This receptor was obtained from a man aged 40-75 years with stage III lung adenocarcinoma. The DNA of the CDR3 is TGTGCCAGCAGTTTCCCCAGCAGCGGGAGGGAAGAGACCCAGTACTTC. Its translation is CASSFPSSGREETQYF.